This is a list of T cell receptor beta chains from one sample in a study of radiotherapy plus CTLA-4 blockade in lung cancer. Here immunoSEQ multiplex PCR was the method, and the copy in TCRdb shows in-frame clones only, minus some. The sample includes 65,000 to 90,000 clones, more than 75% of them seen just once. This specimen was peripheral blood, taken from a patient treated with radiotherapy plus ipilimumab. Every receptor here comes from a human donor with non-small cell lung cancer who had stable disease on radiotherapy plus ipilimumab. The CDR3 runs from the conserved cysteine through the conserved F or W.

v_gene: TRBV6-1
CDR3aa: CASSGQGTITGELFF

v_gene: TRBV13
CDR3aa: CASSQGLSGNTIYF

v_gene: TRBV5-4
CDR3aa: CASSAALTGNYNNEQFF

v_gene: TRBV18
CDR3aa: CASSPGTGSEKLFF

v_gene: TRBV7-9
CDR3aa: CASHGQDNEQFF

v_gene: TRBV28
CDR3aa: CAIKRTWGYTF

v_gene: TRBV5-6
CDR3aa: CASSSGGDGYTF

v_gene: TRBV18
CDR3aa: CASSPPKVTGELFF

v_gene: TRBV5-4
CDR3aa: CASSLAGRLNTEAFF

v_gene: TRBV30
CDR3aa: CAWSVGYGYTF

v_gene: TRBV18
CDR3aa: CASSPETGGQETQYF

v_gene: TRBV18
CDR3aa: CASSPLTEYGYTF

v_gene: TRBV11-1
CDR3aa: CASSATTGPNEQFF

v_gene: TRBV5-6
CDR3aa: CASSRRQGAGEQFF

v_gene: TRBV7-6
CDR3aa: CASSLEMNTEAFF

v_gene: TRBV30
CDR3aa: CAWSGESSNQPQHF

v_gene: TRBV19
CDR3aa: CASTPDLAGVGEQYF

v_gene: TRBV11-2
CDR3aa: CASILARTSGSYNEQFF

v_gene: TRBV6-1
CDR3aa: CASSGQTTGELFF

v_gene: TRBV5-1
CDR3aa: CASSPGFSNTEAFF

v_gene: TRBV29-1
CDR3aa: CSVGVGATGGRSFF

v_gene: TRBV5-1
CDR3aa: CASNGQGGKAGELFF

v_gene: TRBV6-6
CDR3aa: CASSYSGQEIEAFF

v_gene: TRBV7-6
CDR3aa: CASSLETRGFGYTF

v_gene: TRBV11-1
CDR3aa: CASSLADRDGGIF

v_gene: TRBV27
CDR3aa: CASSPTGSYGYTF

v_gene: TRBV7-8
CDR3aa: CASSELRVSNQPQHF

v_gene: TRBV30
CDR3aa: CAWSVQSSGTRTYEQYF

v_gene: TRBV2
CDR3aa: CASMVGYEQYF

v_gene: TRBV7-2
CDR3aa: CASSSGLAGGQETQYF

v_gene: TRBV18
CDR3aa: CASSPPDRDDGNIQYF

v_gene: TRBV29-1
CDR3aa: CSVSGGRTYEQYF

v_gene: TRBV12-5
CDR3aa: CASGYNGLAGVGNEQFF

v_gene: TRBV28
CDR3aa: CASSLGTSGAEQYF

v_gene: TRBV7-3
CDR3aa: CASSIPGTGSYEQYF

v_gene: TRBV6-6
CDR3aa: CASGYPGQEGQYF

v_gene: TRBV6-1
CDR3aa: CASSDNRGYNSPLHF

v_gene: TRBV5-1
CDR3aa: CASSSGQGRETQYF

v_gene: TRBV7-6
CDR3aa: CASSLGGVLTEAFF

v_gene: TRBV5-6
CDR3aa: CASSLRKSGNLNNEQFF